This TCR beta chain is from a study of blood T cell repertoires in COVID-19. On the study more broadly: The analysed material was cDNA or gDNA that came from T cells, B-cell-depleted T cells, or PBMCs.

Individuals drawn from about 26 US areas were about 18 to 95 years old. The CDR3 loop spans 18 amino acids. With 4 bases clipped from V and 3 bases from J, the junction kept 9 bases outside the gene matches. Germline CDR1 MGHRA, CDR2 YSYEKL. Produced via immunoSEQ multiplex PCR; TCRdb's table is partial and in-frame only. The repertoire holds fewer than 350,000 clones, with around 90% as singletons. V is TRBV4-1 and J is TRBJ2-3, with 14 bases lining up with TRBD2. The source is a woman younger than 35 with acute COVID-19. The sequenced sample was PBMCs or T cells enriched from blood (not recorded which). CDR3 region: CASSPTPGLAGGTDTQYF. In DNA form, the CDR3 reads TGCGCCAGCAGCCCAACCCCCGGACTAGCGGGAGGTACAGATACGCAGTATTTT.